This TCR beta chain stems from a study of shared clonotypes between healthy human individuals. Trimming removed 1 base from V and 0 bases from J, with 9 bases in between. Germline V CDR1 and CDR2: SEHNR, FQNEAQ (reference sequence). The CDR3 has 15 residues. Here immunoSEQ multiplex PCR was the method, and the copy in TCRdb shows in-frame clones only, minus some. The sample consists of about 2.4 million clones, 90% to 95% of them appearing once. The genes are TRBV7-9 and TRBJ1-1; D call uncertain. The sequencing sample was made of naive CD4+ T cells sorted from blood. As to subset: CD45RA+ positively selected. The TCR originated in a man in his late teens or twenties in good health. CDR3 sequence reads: CASSLDAFMNTEAFF. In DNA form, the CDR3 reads TGTGCCAGCAGCTTAGATGCATTCATGAACACTGAAGCTTTCTTT.